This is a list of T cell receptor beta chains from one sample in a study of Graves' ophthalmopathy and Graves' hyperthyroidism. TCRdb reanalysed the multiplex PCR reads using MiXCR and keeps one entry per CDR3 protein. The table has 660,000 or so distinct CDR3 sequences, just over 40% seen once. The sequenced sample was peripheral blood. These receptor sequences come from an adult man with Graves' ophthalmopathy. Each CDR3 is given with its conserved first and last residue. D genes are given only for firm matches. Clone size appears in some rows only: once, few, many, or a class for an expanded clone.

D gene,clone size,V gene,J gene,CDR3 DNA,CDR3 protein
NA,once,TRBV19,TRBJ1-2,TGTGCCAGTAGTATACGGGGTAGCGGCCGGAACTATGGCTACACCTTC,CASSIRGSGRNYGYTF
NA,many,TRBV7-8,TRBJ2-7,TGTGCCAGCAGCCACCGGACCCGCCTCTACGAGCAGTACTTC,CASSHRTRLYEQYF
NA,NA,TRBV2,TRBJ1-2,TGTGCCAGCAGCTTGGGGCTGGCGTATGGCTACACCTTC,CASSLGLAYGYTF
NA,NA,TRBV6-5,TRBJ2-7,TGTGCCAGCAGTTACTCGACGGAGCCGCACGAGCAGTACTTC,CASSYSTEPHEQYF
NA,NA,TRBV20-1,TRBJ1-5,TGCAGTGGTGGAGACACATATAGCAATCAGCCCCAGCATTTT,CSGGDTYSNQPQHF
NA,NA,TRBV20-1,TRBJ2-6,TGCAGTGCTAGGGGGACACCTGGGGCCAACGTCCTGACTTTC,CSARGTPGANVLTF
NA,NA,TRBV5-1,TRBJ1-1,TGCGCCAGCAGCTTGGTTCAGGGGCCTACTGAAGCTTTCTTT,CASSLVQGPTEAFF
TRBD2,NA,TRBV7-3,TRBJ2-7,TGTGCCAGCAGCTTAAGTAGCGGGGGGGCAAGTTACGAGCAGTACTTC,CASSLSSGGASYEQYF
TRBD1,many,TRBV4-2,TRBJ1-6,TGTGCCAGCAGCCCGGGACAGCCGAATTCACCCCTCCACTTT,CASSPGQPNSPLHF
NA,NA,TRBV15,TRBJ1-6,TGTGCCACCAGCAGAGGGAAGGACGGCTCCTATAATTCACCCCTCCACTTT,CATSRGKDGSYNSPLHF
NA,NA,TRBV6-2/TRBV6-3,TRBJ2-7,TGTGCCAGCAGTCCCTCTCGGGGCGCAATCTACGAGCAGTACTTC,CASSPSRGAIYEQYF
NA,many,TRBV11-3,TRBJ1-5,TGTGCCAGCGCTCGTGGGTGGAATCAGCCCCAGCATTTT,CASARGWNQPQHF
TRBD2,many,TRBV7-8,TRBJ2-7,TGTGCCAGCAGCTTAGCAGTCAGCGGGGGGCCGGGCTACGAGCAGTACTTC,CASSLAVSGGPGYEQYF
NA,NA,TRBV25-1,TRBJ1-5,TGTGCCAGCGGTGCACAGGGATACAATGAGCCCCAGCATTTT,CASGAQGYNEPQHF
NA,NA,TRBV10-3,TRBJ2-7,TGTGCCAGCAGTTACTCTGGCGCCTCAGGGGTTCCTTACGAGCAGTACTTC,CASSYSGASGVPYEQYF
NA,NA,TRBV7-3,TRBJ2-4,TGTGCCAGCAGCGGGACACCTGAGAACATTCAGTACTTC,CASSGTPENIQYF
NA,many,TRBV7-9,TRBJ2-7,TGTGCCAGCAGCTTATCCCCTGGCCTGCCCCCCTACGAGCAGTACTTC,CASSLSPGLPPYEQYF
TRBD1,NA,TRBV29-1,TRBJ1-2,TGCAGCGGCAGGGGGCGCCTCTATGGCTACACCTTC,CSGRGRLYGYTF
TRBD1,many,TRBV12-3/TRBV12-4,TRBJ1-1,TGTGCCAGCCGTCTGGCAGGGGGGTTGGCTGAAGCTTTCTTT,CASRLAGGLAEAFF
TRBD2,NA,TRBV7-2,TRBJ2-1,TGTGCCAGCAGCTTGTCTAGCGGATTTTACAATGAGCAGTTCTTC,CASSLSSGFYNEQFF
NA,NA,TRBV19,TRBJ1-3,TGTGCCAGTAGACCCATCGCGGGGGCGAACACCATATATTTT,CASRPIAGANTIYF
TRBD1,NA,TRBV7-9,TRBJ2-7,TGTGCCAGCAGCTACCGGGACAGGGGGCAGAAGCTCGAGCAGTACTTC,CASSYRDRGQKLEQYF
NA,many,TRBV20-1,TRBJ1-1,TGCAGTGCGAGAAGGAACACTGAAGCTTTCTTT,CSARRNTEAFF
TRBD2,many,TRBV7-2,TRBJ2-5,TGTGCCAGCAGCTTAGGGTTTGTAGCGGGGGACCAAGAGACCCAGTACTTC,CASSLGFVAGDQETQYF
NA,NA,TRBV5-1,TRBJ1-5,TGCGCCAGCAGCCGCGGGGGGGGGCAAAATCAGCCCCAGCATTTT,CASSRGGGQNQPQHF
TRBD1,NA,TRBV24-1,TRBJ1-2,TGTGCCACCAGTGATATGCCAGGGGGCAACTATGGCTACACCTTC,CATSDMPGGNYGYTF
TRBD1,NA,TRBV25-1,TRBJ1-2,TGTGCCTCAGTGGGGAAGAGAGTACAGGGGGGCTATGGCTACACCTTC,CASVGKRVQGGYGYTF
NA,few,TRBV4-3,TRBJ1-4,TGCGCCAGCAGCCAAACCCGGGCCCCAACTGAAAAACTGTTTTTT,CASSQTRAPTEKLFF
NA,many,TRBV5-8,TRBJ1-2,TGTGCCAGCAGCGAACGGATACAGGGAAGCTATGGCTACACCTTC,CASSERIQGSYGYTF
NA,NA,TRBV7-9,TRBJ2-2,TGTGCCAGCAGCTTAGTTCATCGCACAGGACTGAACACCGGGGAGCTGTTTTTT,CASSLVHRTGLNTGELFF
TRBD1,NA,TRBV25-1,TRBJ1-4,TGTGCCAGCAGTGAGGGGACAGGGACGTGGGAAAAACTGTTTTTT,CASSEGTGTWEKLFF
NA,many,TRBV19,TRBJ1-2,TGTGCCAGTAGTGGACAGTATTATAACTATGGCTACACCTTC,CASSGQYYNYGYTF
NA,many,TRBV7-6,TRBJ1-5,TGTGCCAGCAGCCAGTCGTGGGATCAGCCCCAGCATTTT,CASSQSWDQPQHF
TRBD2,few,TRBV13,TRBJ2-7,TGTGCCAGCAGCTTAGCCCTCACTAGCGGCTCCTACGAGCAGTACTTC,CASSLALTSGSYEQYF
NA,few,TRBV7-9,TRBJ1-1,TGTGCCAGCAGCCCCGGGGGGTATGGGAACACTGAAGCTTTCTTT,CASSPGGYGNTEAFF
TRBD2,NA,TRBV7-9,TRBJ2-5,TGTGCCAGCAGCTTAGGGCTAGCGGGGGTTCCGGAGACCCAGTACTTC,CASSLGLAGVPETQYF
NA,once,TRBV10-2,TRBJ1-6,TGCGCCATCCTTGGGGTGTTGGGGTCACCCCTCCACTTT,CAILGVLGSPLHF
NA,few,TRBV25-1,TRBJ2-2,TGTGCCAGCACCCTGGTCGAGGGCGGGGAGCTGTTTTTT,CASTLVEGGELFF
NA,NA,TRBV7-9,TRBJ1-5,TGTGCCAGCAGCCGAAGGTGGGGGCGGGCCCTCGAGCATTTT,CASSRRWGRALEHF
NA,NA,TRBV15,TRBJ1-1,TGTGCCACCAGCGGCAGCCCTGGGGGGATCGCTGAAGCTTTCTTT,CATSGSPGGIAEAFF
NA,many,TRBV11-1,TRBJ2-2,TGTGCCAGCAGCCGACGTTCAGGGGACACCGGGGAGCTGTTTTTT,CASSRRSGDTGELFF
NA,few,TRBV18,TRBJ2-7,TGTGCCAGCTCACCGAGTACCGACATTTTTAGGTACTTC,CASSPSTDIFRYF
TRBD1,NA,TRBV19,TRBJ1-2,TGTGCCAGTAGTGCTCCGGGACAGGGGAACTATGGCTACACCTTC,CASSAPGQGNYGYTF
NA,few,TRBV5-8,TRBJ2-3,TGTGCCAGCAGCCCCGGGACTGGGGGAGATACGCAGTATTTT,CASSPGTGGDTQYF
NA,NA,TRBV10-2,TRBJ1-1,TGTGCCAGCAGTTACTCACAAAGGGTTAACACTGAAGCTTTCTTT,CASSYSQRVNTEAFF
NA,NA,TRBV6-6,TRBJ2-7,TGTGCCAGCAGTAAGAGTCAGGGACCCTTCTACGAGCAGTACTTC,CASSKSQGPFYEQYF
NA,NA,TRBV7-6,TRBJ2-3,TGTGCCAGCAGCCCAACACACAGAAAAATAACAAATACGCAGTATTTT,CASSPTHRKITNTQYF
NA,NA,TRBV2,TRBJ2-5,TGTGCCAGCGACCTCCCGTCCGGCGCGACCCAGTACTTC,CASDLPSGATQYF
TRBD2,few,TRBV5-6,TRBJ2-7,TGTGCCAGCAACTCGGAGACTAGCGGGAGTATTTCCTACGAGCAGTACTTC,CASNSETSGSISYEQYF
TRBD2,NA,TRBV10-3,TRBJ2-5,TGTGCCATTAGGGAGGGAGAGACCCAGTACTTC,CAIREGETQYF
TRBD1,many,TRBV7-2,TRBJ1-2,TGTGCCAGCAGCGGGACAGGGGAAGTAGGGAACTATGGCTACACCTTC,CASSGTGEVGNYGYTF
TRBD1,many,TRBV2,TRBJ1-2,TGTGCCAGCAGTGACCTGACAGGGACATATGGCTACACCTTC,CASSDLTGTYGYTF
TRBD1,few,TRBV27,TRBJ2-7,TGTGCCAGCAGTTTTAGGGGACAGAACTACGAGCAGTACTTC,CASSFRGQNYEQYF